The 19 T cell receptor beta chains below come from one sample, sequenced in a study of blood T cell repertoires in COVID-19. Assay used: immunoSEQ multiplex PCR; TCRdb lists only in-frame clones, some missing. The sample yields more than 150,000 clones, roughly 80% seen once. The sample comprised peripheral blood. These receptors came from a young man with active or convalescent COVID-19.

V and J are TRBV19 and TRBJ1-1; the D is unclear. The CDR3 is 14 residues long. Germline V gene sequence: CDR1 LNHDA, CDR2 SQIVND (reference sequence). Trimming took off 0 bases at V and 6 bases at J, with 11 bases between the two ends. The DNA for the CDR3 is TGTGCCAGTAGTATAGATCTTCTTTTGTCTGAAGCTTTCTTT. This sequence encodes CASSIDLLLSEAFF.

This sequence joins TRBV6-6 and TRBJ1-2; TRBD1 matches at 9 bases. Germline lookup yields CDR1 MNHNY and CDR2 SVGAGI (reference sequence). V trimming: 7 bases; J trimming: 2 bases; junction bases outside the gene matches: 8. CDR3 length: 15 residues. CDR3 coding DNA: TGTGCCAGCACCTCTGGGGACAGGGCGAACTATGGCTACACCTTC. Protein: CASTSGDRANYGYTF.

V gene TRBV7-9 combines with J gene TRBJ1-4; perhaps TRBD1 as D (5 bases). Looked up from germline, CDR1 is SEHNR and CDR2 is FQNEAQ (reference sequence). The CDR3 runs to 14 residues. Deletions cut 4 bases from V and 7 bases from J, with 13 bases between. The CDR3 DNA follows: TGTGCCAGCAGCTCGGAGGGGCGGAGTGAAAAACTGTTTTTT. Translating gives CASSSEGRSEKLFF.

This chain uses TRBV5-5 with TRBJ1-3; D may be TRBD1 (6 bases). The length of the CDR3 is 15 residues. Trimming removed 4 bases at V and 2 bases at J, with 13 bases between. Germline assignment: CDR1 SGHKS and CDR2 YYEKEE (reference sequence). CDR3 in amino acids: CASSMTGTTGNTIYF. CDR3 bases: TGTGCCAGCAGCATGACCGGGACAACTGGAAACACCATATATTTT.

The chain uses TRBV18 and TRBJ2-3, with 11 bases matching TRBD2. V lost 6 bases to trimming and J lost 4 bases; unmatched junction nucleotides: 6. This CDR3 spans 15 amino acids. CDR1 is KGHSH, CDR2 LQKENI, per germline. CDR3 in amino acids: CASSPPSGGSDTQYF. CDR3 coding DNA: TGTGCCAGCTCCCCCCCTAGCGGGGGGTCAGATACGCAGTATTTT. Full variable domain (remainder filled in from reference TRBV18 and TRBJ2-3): NAGVMQNPRHLVRRRGQEARLRCSPMKGHSHVYWYRQLPEEGLKFMVYLQKENIIDESGMPKERFSAEFPKEGPSILRIQQVVRGDSAAYFCASSPPSGGSDTQYFGPGTRLTVL.

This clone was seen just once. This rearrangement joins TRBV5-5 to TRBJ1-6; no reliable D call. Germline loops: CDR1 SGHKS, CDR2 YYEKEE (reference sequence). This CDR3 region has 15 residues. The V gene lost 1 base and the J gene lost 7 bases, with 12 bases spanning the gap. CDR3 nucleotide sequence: TGTGCCAGCAGCTTGAACAGCCGGGGAAATTCACCCCTCCACTTT. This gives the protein CASSLNSRGNSPLHF. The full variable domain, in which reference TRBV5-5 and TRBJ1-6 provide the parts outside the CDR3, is DAGVTQSPTHLIKTRGQQVTLRCSPISGHKSVSWYQQVLGQGPQFIFQYYEKEERGRGNFPDRFSARQFPNYSSELNVNALLLGDSALYLCASSLNSRGNSPLHFGNGTRLTVT.

The CDR3 spells CASSSLEANSPLHF. The CDR3, as DNA: TGTGCCAGCAGCTCCCTCGAGGCTAATTCACCCCTCCACTTT. The chain carries TRBV5-6 and TRBJ1-6; D remains ambiguous. From germline, CDR1 is SGHDT and CDR2 YYEEEE. V lost 3 bases and J 6 bases, leaving 10 bases between the germline ends. CDR3 length equals 14 residues. The whole variable domain, filled in from reference TRBV5-6 and TRBJ1-6, reads DAGVTQSPTHLIKTRGQQVTLRCSPKSGHDTVSWYQQALGQGPQFIFQYYEEEERQRGNFPDRFSGHQFPNYSSELNVNALLLGDSALYLCASSSLEANSPLHFGNGTRLTVT.

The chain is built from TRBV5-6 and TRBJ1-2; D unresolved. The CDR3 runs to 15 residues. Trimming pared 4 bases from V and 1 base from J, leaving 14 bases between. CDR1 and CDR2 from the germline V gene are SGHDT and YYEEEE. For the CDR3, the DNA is TGTGCCAGCAGCATGGGGTACGGGGTTAACTATGGCTACACCTTC. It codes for CASSMGYGVNYGYTF.

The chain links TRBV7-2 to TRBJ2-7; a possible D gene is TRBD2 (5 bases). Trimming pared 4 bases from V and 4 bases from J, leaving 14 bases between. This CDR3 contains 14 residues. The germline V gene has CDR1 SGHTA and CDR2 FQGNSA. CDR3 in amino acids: CASSSGLDIYEQYF. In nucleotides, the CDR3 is TGTGCCAGCAGCTCCGGACTTGATATATACGAGCAGTACTTC.

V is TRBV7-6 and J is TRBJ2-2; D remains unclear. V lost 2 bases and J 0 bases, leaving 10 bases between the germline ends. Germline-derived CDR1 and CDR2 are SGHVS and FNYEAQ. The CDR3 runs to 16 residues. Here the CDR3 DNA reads TGTGCCAGCAGCTTACTTGGCCACGCGAACACCGGGGAGCTGTTTTTT. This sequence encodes CASSLLGHANTGELFF.

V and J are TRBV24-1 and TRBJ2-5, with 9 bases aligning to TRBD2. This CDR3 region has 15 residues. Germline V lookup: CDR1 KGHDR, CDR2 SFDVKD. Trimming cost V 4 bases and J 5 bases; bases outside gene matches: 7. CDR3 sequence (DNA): TGTGCCACCAGTGACCCGCGGACTAGCGATGAGACCCAGTACTTC. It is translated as CATSDPRTSDETQYF.

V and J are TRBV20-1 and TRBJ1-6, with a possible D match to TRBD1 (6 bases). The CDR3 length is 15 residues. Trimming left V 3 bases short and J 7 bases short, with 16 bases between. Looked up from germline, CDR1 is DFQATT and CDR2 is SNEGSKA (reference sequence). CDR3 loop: CSASKGTFDNSPLHF. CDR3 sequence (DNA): TGCAGTGCTAGTAAAGGGACATTCGACAATTCACCCCTCCACTTT.

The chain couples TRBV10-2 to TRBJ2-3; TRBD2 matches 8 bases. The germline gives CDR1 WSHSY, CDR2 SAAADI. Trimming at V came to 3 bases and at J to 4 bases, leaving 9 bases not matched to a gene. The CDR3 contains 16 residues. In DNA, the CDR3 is TGCGCCAGCAGTGAAATGCGGACTAGCTTGGCAGATACGCAGTATTTT. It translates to CASSEMRTSLADTQYF.

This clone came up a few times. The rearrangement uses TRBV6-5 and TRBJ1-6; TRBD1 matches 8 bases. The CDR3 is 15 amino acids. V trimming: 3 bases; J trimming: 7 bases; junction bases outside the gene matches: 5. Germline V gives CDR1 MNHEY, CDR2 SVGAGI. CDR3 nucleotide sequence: TGTGCCAGCAGTTATAAGGGACAGGAAAATTCACCCCTCCACTTT. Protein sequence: CASSYKGQENSPLHF.

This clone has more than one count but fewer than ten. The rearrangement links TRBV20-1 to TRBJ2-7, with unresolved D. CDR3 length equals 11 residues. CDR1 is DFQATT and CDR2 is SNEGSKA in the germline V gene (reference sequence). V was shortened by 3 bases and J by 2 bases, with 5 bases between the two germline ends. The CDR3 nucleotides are TGCAGTGCTAGTACTGCCTACGAGCAGTACTTC. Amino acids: CSASTAYEQYF.

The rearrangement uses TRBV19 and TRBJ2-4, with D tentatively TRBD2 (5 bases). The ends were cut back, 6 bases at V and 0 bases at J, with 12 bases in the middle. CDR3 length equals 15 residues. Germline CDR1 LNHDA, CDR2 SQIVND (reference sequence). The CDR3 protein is CASRSRELAKNIQYF. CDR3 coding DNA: TGTGCCAGTAGGTCGAGGGAACTAGCCAAAAACATTCAGTACTTC.

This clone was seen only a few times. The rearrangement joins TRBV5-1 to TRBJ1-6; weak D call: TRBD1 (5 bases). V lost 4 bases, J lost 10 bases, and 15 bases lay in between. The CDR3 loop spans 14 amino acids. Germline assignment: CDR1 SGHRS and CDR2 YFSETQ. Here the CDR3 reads CASSQGLVESPLHF. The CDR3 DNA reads TGCGCCAGCAGCCAGGGACTTGTGGAATCACCCCTCCACTTT.

CDR3 bases: TGTGCCACCAGCAGAGATATCCCCTCTGGAAACACCATATATTTT. Translated: CATSRDIPSGNTIYF. V usage is TRBV15 and J usage is TRBJ1-3; D is unresolved. The V end was cut by 0 bases, the J end by 0 bases, with 6 bases between. CDR1 LNHNV and CDR2 YYDKDF come from the germline V gene (reference sequence). The CDR3 extends over 15 amino acids.

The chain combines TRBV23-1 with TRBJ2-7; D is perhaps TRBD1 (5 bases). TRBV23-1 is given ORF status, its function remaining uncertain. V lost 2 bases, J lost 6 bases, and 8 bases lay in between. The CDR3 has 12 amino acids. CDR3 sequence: CASSQQGIEQYF. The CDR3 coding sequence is TGCGCCAGCAGTCAACAGGGTATCGAGCAGTACTTC.